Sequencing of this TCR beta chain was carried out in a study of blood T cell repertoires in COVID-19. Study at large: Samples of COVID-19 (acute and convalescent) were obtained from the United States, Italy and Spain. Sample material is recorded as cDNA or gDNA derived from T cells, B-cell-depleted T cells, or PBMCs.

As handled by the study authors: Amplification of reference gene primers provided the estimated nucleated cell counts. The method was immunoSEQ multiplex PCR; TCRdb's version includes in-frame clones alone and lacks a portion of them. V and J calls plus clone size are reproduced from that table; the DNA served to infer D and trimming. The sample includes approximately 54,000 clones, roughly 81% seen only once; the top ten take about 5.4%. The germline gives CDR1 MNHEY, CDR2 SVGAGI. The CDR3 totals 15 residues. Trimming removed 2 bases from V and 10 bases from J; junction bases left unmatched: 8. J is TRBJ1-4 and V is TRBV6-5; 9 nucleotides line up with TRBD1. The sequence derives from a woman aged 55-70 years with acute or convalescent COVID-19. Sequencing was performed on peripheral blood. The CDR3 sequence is CASSYARTGDGKLFF. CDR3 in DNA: TGTGCCAGCAGTTACGCCCGGACAGGGGATGGAAAACTGTTTTTT.